This is a list of T cell receptor beta chains from one sample in a study of early T cells in non-severe SARS-CoV-2 infection. TCRdb independently ran MiXCR on the 5' RACE reads; one entry per CDR3 protein. The sample lists about 85,000 distinct CDR3 sequences, roughly an eighth seen once, with around 7% in the top ten. The sequencing input was whole blood. The receptors were sampled from an adult who was a healthcare worker with PCR-confirmed SARS-CoV-2 infection or an uninfected control (not recorded which). CDR3s include the opening cysteine and the closing phenylalanine or tryptophan. Fields, in order: D gene, V gene, clone size, J gene, CDR3 protein. A D gene is named only where the DNA matches it firmly. Not all rows give a size; the values are once, few, many and, for expanded clones, a class.

d_gene: TRBD2; v_gene: TRBV9; abundance: few; j_gene: TRBJ2-1; CDR3aa: CASSPLASGNYNEQFF
d_gene: -; v_gene: TRBV6-1; abundance: few; j_gene: TRBJ1-2; CDR3aa: CASSGLRGYGYTF
d_gene: TRBD1; v_gene: TRBV7-6; abundance: few; j_gene: TRBJ2-1; CDR3aa: CASSLRQGNSYNEQFF
d_gene: -; v_gene: TRBV12-3/TRBV12-4; abundance: many; j_gene: TRBJ2-1; CDR3aa: CASRPEEEIYNEQFF
d_gene: -; v_gene: TRBV6-2/TRBV6-3; abundance: few; j_gene: TRBJ2-3; CDR3aa: CASSYSASTDTQYF
d_gene: -; v_gene: TRBV20-1; abundance: -; j_gene: TRBJ2-7; CDR3aa: CSAQTSTGSYGQYF
d_gene: TRBD1; v_gene: TRBV7-9; abundance: many; j_gene: TRBJ2-7; CDR3aa: CASSGTGLRSYEQYF
d_gene: TRBD2; v_gene: TRBV5-1; abundance: -; j_gene: TRBJ2-1; CDR3aa: CASSVGTSGSLRNEQFF
d_gene: -; v_gene: TRBV20-1; abundance: -; j_gene: TRBJ1-5; CDR3aa: CSALIGGSSNSNQPQHF
d_gene: -; v_gene: TRBV28; abundance: few; j_gene: TRBJ1-2; CDR3aa: CASATPINYGYTF
d_gene: TRBD1; v_gene: TRBV2; abundance: few; j_gene: TRBJ2-7; CDR3aa: CASSPDQGAKAYEQYF
d_gene: -; v_gene: TRBV5-1; abundance: many; j_gene: TRBJ1-1; CDR3aa: CASSPGTEAFF
d_gene: TRBD1; v_gene: TRBV11-2; abundance: few; j_gene: TRBJ1-2; CDR3aa: CASSNAGSRQGGYGYTF
d_gene: TRBD1; v_gene: TRBV6-6; abundance: -; j_gene: TRBJ1-2; CDR3aa: CASLMSGTGVNYGYTF
d_gene: TRBD1; v_gene: TRBV7-9; abundance: few; j_gene: TRBJ1-2; CDR3aa: CASSITGGLDYGYTF
d_gene: TRBD2; v_gene: TRBV20-1; abundance: few; j_gene: TRBJ2-1; CDR3aa: CSARDIGLAGVSEQFF
d_gene: TRBD2; v_gene: TRBV7-6; abundance: -; j_gene: TRBJ2-3; CDR3aa: CASSLGSGRKSDTQYF
d_gene: TRBD1; v_gene: TRBV4-1; abundance: -; j_gene: TRBJ1-5; CDR3aa: CASSPFLRTGAYQPQHF
d_gene: TRBD2; v_gene: TRBV7-8; abundance: once; j_gene: TRBJ2-3; CDR3aa: CASQLAVFSDTQYF
d_gene: -; v_gene: TRBV7-2; abundance: medium-sized; j_gene: TRBJ2-7; CDR3aa: CASSESYGSSYEQYF
d_gene: -; v_gene: TRBV3-1; abundance: -; j_gene: TRBJ2-2; CDR3aa: CASSQGPDYTGELFF
d_gene: -; v_gene: TRBV2; abundance: -; j_gene: TRBJ1-2; CDR3aa: CASSWFGGYTF
d_gene: -; v_gene: TRBV28; abundance: -; j_gene: TRBJ1-1; CDR3aa: CASSSPQNTEAFF
d_gene: TRBD1; v_gene: TRBV6-6; abundance: few; j_gene: TRBJ2-5; CDR3aa: CASSYGTGGGETQYF
d_gene: TRBD1; v_gene: TRBV12-3/TRBV12-4; abundance: few; j_gene: TRBJ1-1; CDR3aa: CASSRRTGINTEAFF
d_gene: -; v_gene: TRBV11-2; abundance: many; j_gene: TRBJ2-1; CDR3aa: CASSLGGTPGGEQFF
d_gene: TRBD2; v_gene: TRBV2; abundance: -; j_gene: TRBJ2-1; CDR3aa: CASSRASGYNEQFF
d_gene: -; v_gene: TRBV27; abundance: -; j_gene: TRBJ1-3; CDR3aa: CASSLSHKGNTIYF
d_gene: -; v_gene: TRBV6-4; abundance: few; j_gene: TRBJ2-2; CDR3aa: CASSEGFTSNTGELFF
d_gene: -; v_gene: TRBV10-1; abundance: few; j_gene: TRBJ1-1; CDR3aa: CASSGTRGTEAFF
d_gene: -; v_gene: TRBV18; abundance: many; j_gene: TRBJ2-7; CDR3aa: CASSKTGGKDYEQYF
d_gene: TRBD2; v_gene: TRBV19; abundance: many; j_gene: TRBJ2-4; CDR3aa: CASSASGNPDIQYF
d_gene: TRBD2; v_gene: TRBV13; abundance: -; j_gene: TRBJ2-7; CDR3aa: CASSLTSGRKREQYF
d_gene: TRBD1; v_gene: TRBV20-1; abundance: -; j_gene: TRBJ2-7; CDR3aa: CSARDRSYEQYF
d_gene: -; v_gene: TRBV7-6; abundance: -; j_gene: TRBJ2-7; CDR3aa: CASSLGGAAGSYEQYF
d_gene: -; v_gene: TRBV12-3/TRBV12-4; abundance: many; j_gene: TRBJ1-5; CDR3aa: CASSLKAERQPQHF
d_gene: -; v_gene: TRBV2; abundance: -; j_gene: TRBJ2-7; CDR3aa: CASTGEGLRGYEQYF
d_gene: -; v_gene: TRBV11-2; abundance: few; j_gene: TRBJ2-1; CDR3aa: CASSLTAEQFF
d_gene: -; v_gene: TRBV5-1; abundance: many; j_gene: TRBJ2-1; CDR3aa: CASSLPGANEQFF
d_gene: -; v_gene: TRBV6-5; abundance: -; j_gene: TRBJ2-7; CDR3aa: CASSLNPLGLYVEQYF
d_gene: TRBD2; v_gene: TRBV11-2; abundance: -; j_gene: TRBJ2-1; CDR3aa: CASSQDGGAYNEQFF
d_gene: -; v_gene: TRBV20-1; abundance: -; j_gene: TRBJ2-7; CDR3aa: CSASGAAGTYEQYF
d_gene: -; v_gene: TRBV18; abundance: -; j_gene: TRBJ2-5; CDR3aa: CASSPGVAPGETQYF
d_gene: TRBD2; v_gene: TRBV29-1; abundance: many; j_gene: TRBJ2-7; CDR3aa: CSVDIWTSGSYEQYF